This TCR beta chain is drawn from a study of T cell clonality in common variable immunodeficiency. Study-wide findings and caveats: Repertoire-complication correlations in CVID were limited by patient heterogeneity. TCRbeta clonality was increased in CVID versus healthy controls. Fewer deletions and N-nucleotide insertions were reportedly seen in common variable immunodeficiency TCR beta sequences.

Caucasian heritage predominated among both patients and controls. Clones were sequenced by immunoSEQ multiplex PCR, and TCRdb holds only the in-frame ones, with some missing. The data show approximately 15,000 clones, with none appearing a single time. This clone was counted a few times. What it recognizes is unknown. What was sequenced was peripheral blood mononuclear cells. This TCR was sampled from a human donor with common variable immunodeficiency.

Incomplete CDR3 DNA: TGTGCCAGCAGCCGGGACAGGGGGCGTCGGACTGAA. Its translation is CASSRDRGRRTE. The entire CDR3 protein is CASSRDRGRRTEAFF. The chain couples TRBV7-2 to TRBJ1-1; 12 bases line up with TRBD1. The read falls 3 residues short of the CDR3 end, and the missing part is taken from the germline J gene. The ends lost 5 bases at V and 5 bases at J; junction bases unmatched: 6. CDR1 and CDR2 (germline): SGHTA, FQGNSA. The CDR3 contains 15 residues.